This T cell receptor beta chain appears in the sequencing data of a study of blood T cell repertoires in COVID-19. The data were produced by immunoSEQ multiplex PCR, yet TCRdb's version contains in-frame clones alone and is incomplete. The data show 150,000 to 200,000 clones, roughly 83% seen once. CDR1 and CDR2 (germline): SGHDT, YYEEEE. V lost 0 bases to trimming and J lost 7 bases; unmatched junction nucleotides: 5. CDR3 length: 16 residues. The chain recombines TRBV5-6 with TRBJ1-6; TRBD1 matches at 9 bases. The source material was PBMCs or T cells enriched from blood (not recorded which). This TCR was recovered from a woman aged 60-70 years who had recovered from COVID-19. CDR3 sequence (DNA): TGTGCCAGCAGCTTGGACAGGGGGCGGATGAATTCACCCCTCCACTTT. This sequence encodes CASSLDRGRMNSPLHF.